This is a list of T cell receptor beta chains from one sample in a study of T-cell reconstitution after alpha-beta-depleted transplantation in children. MiXCR, applied by TCRdb to the PCR reads, yields one record per CDR3 protein. The data contain approximately 980,000 distinct CDR3 sequences, roughly 29% of them singletons. The source material was PBMCs, mostly from graft donor cells, sampled 360 days after TCRalphabeta/CD19-depleted stem cell transplant. The receptors shown here come from a boy younger than two who had a stem cell transplant for SCID, so the T cells may come from the graft donor. The CDR3 runs from the conserved cysteine through the conserved F or W. A D gene is named only where the DNA matches it firmly. Some rows mark clone size as missing; the rest say once, few, many or name a class of expanded clone.

V: TRBV5-1
J: TRBJ2-7
D: NA
size: NA
DNA: TGCGCCAGCAGCCGGGGGACGGTGAGGTACGAGCAGTACTTC
CDR3: CASSRGTVRYEQYF

V: TRBV11-1
J: TRBJ2-1
D: NA
size: NA
DNA: TGTGCCAGCAGCTTATCGCCGGTTGGGGGTGCGAGCTCCTACAATGAGCAGTTCTTC
CDR3: CASSLSPVGGASSYNEQFF

V: TRBV29-1
J: TRBJ2-7
D: NA
size: few
DNA: TGCAGCGTCCGGGGGGACAGCCCCTACGAGCAGTACTTC
CDR3: CSVRGDSPYEQYF

V: TRBV5-1
J: TRBJ1-4
D: TRBD1
size: NA
DNA: TGCGCCAGCAGCGTGGACAGGGCCGAAAAACTGTTTTTT
CDR3: CASSVDRAEKLFF

V: TRBV4-3
J: TRBJ1-1
D: NA
size: NA
DNA: TGCGCCAGCAGCCAAGAATGGGGGGTCACTGAAGCTTTCTTT
CDR3: CASSQEWGVTEAFF

V: TRBV20-1
J: TRBJ1-1
D: TRBD1
size: few
DNA: TGCAGTGGGGCAGGGGGTCTCGATACTGAAGCTTTCTTT
CDR3: CSGAGGLDTEAFF

V: TRBV5-1
J: TRBJ1-1
D: TRBD1
size: NA
DNA: TGCGCCAGCAGCTACCGGACAGGGGGCGGCTGGGTGAACACTGAAGCTTTCTTT
CDR3: CASSYRTGGGWVNTEAFF

V: TRBV5-1
J: TRBJ2-1
D: NA
size: many
DNA: TGCGCCAGCAGACAGACCCTCGGTGAGCAGTTCTTC
CDR3: CASRQTLGEQFF

V: TRBV15
J: TRBJ1-4
D: NA
size: few
DNA: TGTGCCACCAGCCCCGGGGCAAAGGGCCGACAGTTTTTT
CDR3: CATSPGAKGRQFF

V: TRBV6-2/TRBV6-3
J: TRBJ1-1
D: NA
size: NA
DNA: TGTGCCAGCAGTTATCAACAGAGGAACACTGAAGCTTTCTTT
CDR3: CASSYQQRNTEAFF

V: TRBV3-1
J: TRBJ2-2
D: NA
size: NA
DNA: TGTGCCAGCAGCCTGTCCCGACTCTTGAACACCGGGGAGCTGTTTTTT
CDR3: CASSLSRLLNTGELFF

V: TRBV12-3/TRBV12-4
J: TRBJ2-3
D: NA
size: NA
DNA: TGTGCCAGCAGTTTCCCCCGAGGGGTTGCAGGAACGCAGTATTTT
CDR3: CASSFPRGVAGTQYF

V: TRBV15
J: TRBJ2-1
D: NA
size: NA
DNA: TGTGCCACCAGCCGACCCGTCCCCAATGAGCAGTTCTTC
CDR3: CATSRPVPNEQFF

V: TRBV11-2
J: TRBJ2-7
D: NA
size: NA
DNA: TGTGCCAGCAGCTTAGAGGGGGTAGGCACCTCAAACTCCTACGAGCAGTACTTC
CDR3: CASSLEGVGTSNSYEQYF

V: TRBV12-3/TRBV12-4
J: TRBJ2-1
D: NA
size: few
DNA: TGTGCCAGCAGTTTGGGTCGCCTACTCAATGAGCAGTTCTTC
CDR3: CASSLGRLLNEQFF

V: TRBV5-1
J: TRBJ2-4
D: NA
size: NA
DNA: TGCGCCAGCAGCTTGGTGGGGCAGTTGGGAGCCAAAAACATTCAGTACTTC
CDR3: CASSLVGQLGAKNIQYF

V: TRBV5-1
J: TRBJ2-1
D: NA
size: NA
DNA: TGCGCCAGCAGCCCGTTGGGTGTAGGGGAGGTCGCTGAGCAGTTCTTC
CDR3: CASSPLGVGEVAEQFF

V: TRBV5-1
J: TRBJ2-1
D: NA
size: NA
DNA: TGCGCCAGCAGCCAGGATAGCGTCCCCCCCAATGAGCAGTTCTTC
CDR3: CASSQDSVPPNEQFF

V: TRBV15
J: TRBJ2-3
D: TRBD2
size: NA
DNA: TGTGCCACCAGCAACACCTCCGGGACTAGCGACCTCACAGATACGCAGTATTTT
CDR3: CATSNTSGTSDLTDTQYF

V: TRBV4-1
J: TRBJ2-5
D: NA
size: NA
DNA: TGCGCCAGCAGCCAGGCCGGACGGATCCAAGAGACCCAGTACTTC
CDR3: CASSQAGRIQETQYF

V: TRBV20-1
J: TRBJ2-7
D: NA
size: few
DNA: TGCAGTGCTAGAGTAGACCGATCCTACGAGCAGTACTTC
CDR3: CSARVDRSYEQYF

V: TRBV29-1
J: TRBJ1-2
D: NA
size: NA
DNA: TGCAGCGTTGAAGCCCAACGGAACTATGGCTACACCTTC
CDR3: CSVEAQRNYGYTF

V: TRBV5-1
J: TRBJ2-7
D: NA
size: few
DNA: TGCGCCAGCAGCCCAACTACGACAGGACGCGAGCAGTACTTC
CDR3: CASSPTTTGREQYF

V: TRBV6-1
J: TRBJ2-3
D: NA
size: few
DNA: TGTGCCAGCAGTCCAGGACTAATGGATACGCAGTATTTT
CDR3: CASSPGLMDTQYF

V: TRBV7-7
J: TRBJ2-2
D: NA
size: NA
DNA: TGTGCCAGCAGCCGCCTAGGTCGGACCGGGGAGCTGTTTTTT
CDR3: CASSRLGRTGELFF

V: TRBV24-1
J: TRBJ1-1
D: TRBD1
size: NA
DNA: TGTGCCACCATTCCCACGACAGGGGGCAACACTGAAGCTTTCTTT
CDR3: CATIPTTGGNTEAFF

V: TRBV21-1
J: TRBJ2-7
D: NA
size: few
DNA: TGTGCCAGCAGCAAAGGGGAAGACAGGGGGCACAGAGAGCAGTACTTC
CDR3: CASSKGEDRGHREQYF

V: TRBV4-1
J: TRBJ2-7
D: NA
size: few
DNA: TGCGCCAGCAGCCAAAGGTATCCGGAGCCCTACGAGCAGTACTTC
CDR3: CASSQRYPEPYEQYF

V: TRBV7-9
J: TRBJ1-5
D: NA
size: once
DNA: TGTGCCAGCAGCATCGCAGGCAGCAATCAGCCCCAGCATTTT
CDR3: CASSIAGSNQPQHF

V: TRBV20-1
J: TRBJ2-1
D: TRBD2
size: few
DNA: TGCAGTGCTGCACTTAGCGGGAGCTCCTACAATGAGCAGTTCTTC
CDR3: CSAALSGSSYNEQFF

V: TRBV12-3/TRBV12-4
J: TRBJ1-2
D: TRBD1
size: few
DNA: TGTGCCAGCAGACAGGCCGGGACAGGGGATATCTATGGCTACACCTTC
CDR3: CASRQAGTGDIYGYTF

V: TRBV12-3/TRBV12-4
J: TRBJ1-1
D: NA
size: NA
DNA: TGTGCCAGCAGTTTATTTGGGCAGAACACTGAAGCTTTCTTT
CDR3: CASSLFGQNTEAFF

V: TRBV6-5
J: TRBJ1-4
D: NA
size: NA
DNA: TGTGCCAGCAGTTACTGGCCAGGGTGGGAAAAACTGTTTTTT
CDR3: CASSYWPGWEKLFF

V: TRBV5-1
J: TRBJ1-1
D: NA
size: many
DNA: TGCGCCAGCAGCTTCGGACGGGGCTTGAACACTGAAGCTTTCTTT
CDR3: CASSFGRGLNTEAFF

V: TRBV24-1
J: TRBJ2-2
D: TRBD1
size: NA
DNA: TGTGCCACCAGTGATCCGGGACAGACCACCGGGGAGCTGTTTTTT
CDR3: CATSDPGQTTGELFF

V: TRBV5-1
J: TRBJ2-3
D: NA
size: few
DNA: TGCGCCAGCAGCCATGACCAGTTGACGGGGGATACGCAGTATTTT
CDR3: CASSHDQLTGDTQYF

V: TRBV28
J: TRBJ1-5
D: TRBD1
size: NA
DNA: TGTGCCAGCAGTAGGACAGGGCTACTCTATCAGCCCCAGCATTTT
CDR3: CASSRTGLLYQPQHF

V: TRBV4-2
J: TRBJ2-3
D: NA
size: few
DNA: TGTGCCACGACGTTGGTGAGGGGCCCTACAGATACGCAGTATTTT
CDR3: CATTLVRGPTDTQYF

V: TRBV29-1
J: TRBJ2-5
D: NA
size: NA
DNA: TGCAGCGTTGATGGGGGGGCCCACCAAGAGACCCAGTACTTC
CDR3: CSVDGGAHQETQYF

V: TRBV5-1
J: TRBJ1-1
D: NA
size: few
DNA: TGCGCCAGCAGCTTGGGCGGTTTTACTGGAGGGCTAACTGAAGCTTTCTTT
CDR3: CASSLGGFTGGLTEAFF

V: TRBV29-1
J: TRBJ1-3
D: TRBD1
size: NA
DNA: TGCAGCGTCCTCCGGGACAGAGGAAACACCATATATTTT
CDR3: CSVLRDRGNTIYF

V: TRBV11-1
J: TRBJ2-4
D: NA
size: few
DNA: TGTGCCAGCAGCCCCACCTGGGAAAACATTCAGTACTTC
CDR3: CASSPTWENIQYF

V: TRBV10-3
J: TRBJ1-1
D: NA
size: NA
DNA: TGTGCCATCAGTGAGTCGGGCAGGGCCGACGAAGCTTTCTTT
CDR3: CAISESGRADEAFF

V: TRBV7-3
J: TRBJ2-3
D: TRBD1
size: few
DNA: TGTGCCAGCAGCATGACAGGGGGCGTTACAGATACGCAGTATTTT
CDR3: CASSMTGGVTDTQYF

V: TRBV30
J: TRBJ1-5
D: NA
size: NA
DNA: TGTGCCTGGAGTGAGGGCGGGAGAAAGCCCCAGCATTTT
CDR3: CAWSEGGRKPQHF

V: TRBV9
J: TRBJ2-3
D: TRBD2
size: NA
DNA: TGTGCCAGCAGCGTAGCCACGGGGGGGACAGATACGCAGTATTTT
CDR3: CASSVATGGTDTQYF

V: TRBV24-1
J: TRBJ2-3
D: NA
size: few
DNA: TGTGCCACCAGTGCGGGTTATACGCAGTATTTT
CDR3: CATSAGYTQYF

V: TRBV14
J: TRBJ2-7
D: NA
size: NA
DNA: TGTGCCAGCAGCCAGGGGTTCCCCTACGAGCAGTACTTC
CDR3: CASSQGFPYEQYF

V: TRBV29-1
J: TRBJ2-2
D: TRBD1
size: NA
DNA: TGCAGCGCCACTCCAGGACAGGGGAACGGGGAGCTGTTTTTT
CDR3: CSATPGQGNGELFF

V: TRBV7-2
J: TRBJ1-3
D: NA
size: NA
DNA: TGTGCCAGCAGCCGTCCACCCCTAGGTTTCTCTGGAAACACCATATATTTT
CDR3: CASSRPPLGFSGNTIYF

V: TRBV12-3/TRBV12-4
J: TRBJ2-1
D: NA
size: few
DNA: TGTGCCAGCATGTTGACCCTGACTCACAATGAGCAGTTCTTC
CDR3: CASMLTLTHNEQFF

V: TRBV7-9
J: TRBJ2-2
D: TRBD2
size: NA
DNA: TGTGCCAGCAGCTTAAACCCACTAGCGGGGAGGACCGGGGAGCTGTTTTTT
CDR3: CASSLNPLAGRTGELFF

V: TRBV19
J: TRBJ2-2
D: NA
size: NA
DNA: TGTGCCAGTACCCCCGGGGGCCGTACCGGGGAGCTGTTTTTT
CDR3: CASTPGGRTGELFF

V: TRBV10-3
J: TRBJ2-3
D: NA
size: many
DNA: TGTGCCATCAGTGAGTCGGGGAAAGGAGATACGCAGTATTTT
CDR3: CAISESGKGDTQYF

V: TRBV2
J: TRBJ1-5
D: NA
size: NA
DNA: TGTGCCAGCAGTGAAGCGCTTCCGGGGGCCCAGCATTTT
CDR3: CASSEALPGAQHF

V: TRBV18
J: TRBJ2-1
D: NA
size: NA
DNA: TGTGCCAGCTCACCCCGGACCCCCGGGGATGAGCAGTTCTTC
CDR3: CASSPRTPGDEQFF

V: TRBV25-1
J: TRBJ1-5
D: NA
size: once
DNA: TGTGCCAGCAGCAAGACGATCGGACGTCCCAATCAGCCCCAGCATTTT
CDR3: CASSKTIGRPNQPQHF